This TCR beta chain is drawn from a study of shared clonotypes between healthy human individuals. Germline V gene lookup returns CDR1 KGHSH and CDR2 LQKENI. Between the trimmed V and J ends, which lost 3 bases and 0 bases, there was a span of 14 bases. The CDR3 sequence is 16 residues long. CD45RO-negative, CCR7-selected cells formed the naive CD8 fraction, which excluded terminally differentiated effector memory CD45RA+ cells. Points on this clone: No antigen is known for it.

Sequenced by immunoSEQ multiplex PCR; TCRdb stores in-frame clones only, minus some. The sample holds hundreds of thousands of clones; 92% are singletons and the top ten take 24%. The study's findings and limits: Incompleteness in sorted-subset sequencing, despite large depth, was shown by rarefaction.

The receptor's source is a man aged 25-40 years in good health. Sample: naive CD8+ T cells sorted from blood. The rearrangement uses TRBV18 and TRBJ1-1, with D possibly matching TRBD1 (6 bases). The CDR3 bases are TGTGCCAGCTCACCCGTGGCAGGGGACATGAACACTGAAGCTTTCTTT. It yields the protein CASSPVAGDMNTEAFF.